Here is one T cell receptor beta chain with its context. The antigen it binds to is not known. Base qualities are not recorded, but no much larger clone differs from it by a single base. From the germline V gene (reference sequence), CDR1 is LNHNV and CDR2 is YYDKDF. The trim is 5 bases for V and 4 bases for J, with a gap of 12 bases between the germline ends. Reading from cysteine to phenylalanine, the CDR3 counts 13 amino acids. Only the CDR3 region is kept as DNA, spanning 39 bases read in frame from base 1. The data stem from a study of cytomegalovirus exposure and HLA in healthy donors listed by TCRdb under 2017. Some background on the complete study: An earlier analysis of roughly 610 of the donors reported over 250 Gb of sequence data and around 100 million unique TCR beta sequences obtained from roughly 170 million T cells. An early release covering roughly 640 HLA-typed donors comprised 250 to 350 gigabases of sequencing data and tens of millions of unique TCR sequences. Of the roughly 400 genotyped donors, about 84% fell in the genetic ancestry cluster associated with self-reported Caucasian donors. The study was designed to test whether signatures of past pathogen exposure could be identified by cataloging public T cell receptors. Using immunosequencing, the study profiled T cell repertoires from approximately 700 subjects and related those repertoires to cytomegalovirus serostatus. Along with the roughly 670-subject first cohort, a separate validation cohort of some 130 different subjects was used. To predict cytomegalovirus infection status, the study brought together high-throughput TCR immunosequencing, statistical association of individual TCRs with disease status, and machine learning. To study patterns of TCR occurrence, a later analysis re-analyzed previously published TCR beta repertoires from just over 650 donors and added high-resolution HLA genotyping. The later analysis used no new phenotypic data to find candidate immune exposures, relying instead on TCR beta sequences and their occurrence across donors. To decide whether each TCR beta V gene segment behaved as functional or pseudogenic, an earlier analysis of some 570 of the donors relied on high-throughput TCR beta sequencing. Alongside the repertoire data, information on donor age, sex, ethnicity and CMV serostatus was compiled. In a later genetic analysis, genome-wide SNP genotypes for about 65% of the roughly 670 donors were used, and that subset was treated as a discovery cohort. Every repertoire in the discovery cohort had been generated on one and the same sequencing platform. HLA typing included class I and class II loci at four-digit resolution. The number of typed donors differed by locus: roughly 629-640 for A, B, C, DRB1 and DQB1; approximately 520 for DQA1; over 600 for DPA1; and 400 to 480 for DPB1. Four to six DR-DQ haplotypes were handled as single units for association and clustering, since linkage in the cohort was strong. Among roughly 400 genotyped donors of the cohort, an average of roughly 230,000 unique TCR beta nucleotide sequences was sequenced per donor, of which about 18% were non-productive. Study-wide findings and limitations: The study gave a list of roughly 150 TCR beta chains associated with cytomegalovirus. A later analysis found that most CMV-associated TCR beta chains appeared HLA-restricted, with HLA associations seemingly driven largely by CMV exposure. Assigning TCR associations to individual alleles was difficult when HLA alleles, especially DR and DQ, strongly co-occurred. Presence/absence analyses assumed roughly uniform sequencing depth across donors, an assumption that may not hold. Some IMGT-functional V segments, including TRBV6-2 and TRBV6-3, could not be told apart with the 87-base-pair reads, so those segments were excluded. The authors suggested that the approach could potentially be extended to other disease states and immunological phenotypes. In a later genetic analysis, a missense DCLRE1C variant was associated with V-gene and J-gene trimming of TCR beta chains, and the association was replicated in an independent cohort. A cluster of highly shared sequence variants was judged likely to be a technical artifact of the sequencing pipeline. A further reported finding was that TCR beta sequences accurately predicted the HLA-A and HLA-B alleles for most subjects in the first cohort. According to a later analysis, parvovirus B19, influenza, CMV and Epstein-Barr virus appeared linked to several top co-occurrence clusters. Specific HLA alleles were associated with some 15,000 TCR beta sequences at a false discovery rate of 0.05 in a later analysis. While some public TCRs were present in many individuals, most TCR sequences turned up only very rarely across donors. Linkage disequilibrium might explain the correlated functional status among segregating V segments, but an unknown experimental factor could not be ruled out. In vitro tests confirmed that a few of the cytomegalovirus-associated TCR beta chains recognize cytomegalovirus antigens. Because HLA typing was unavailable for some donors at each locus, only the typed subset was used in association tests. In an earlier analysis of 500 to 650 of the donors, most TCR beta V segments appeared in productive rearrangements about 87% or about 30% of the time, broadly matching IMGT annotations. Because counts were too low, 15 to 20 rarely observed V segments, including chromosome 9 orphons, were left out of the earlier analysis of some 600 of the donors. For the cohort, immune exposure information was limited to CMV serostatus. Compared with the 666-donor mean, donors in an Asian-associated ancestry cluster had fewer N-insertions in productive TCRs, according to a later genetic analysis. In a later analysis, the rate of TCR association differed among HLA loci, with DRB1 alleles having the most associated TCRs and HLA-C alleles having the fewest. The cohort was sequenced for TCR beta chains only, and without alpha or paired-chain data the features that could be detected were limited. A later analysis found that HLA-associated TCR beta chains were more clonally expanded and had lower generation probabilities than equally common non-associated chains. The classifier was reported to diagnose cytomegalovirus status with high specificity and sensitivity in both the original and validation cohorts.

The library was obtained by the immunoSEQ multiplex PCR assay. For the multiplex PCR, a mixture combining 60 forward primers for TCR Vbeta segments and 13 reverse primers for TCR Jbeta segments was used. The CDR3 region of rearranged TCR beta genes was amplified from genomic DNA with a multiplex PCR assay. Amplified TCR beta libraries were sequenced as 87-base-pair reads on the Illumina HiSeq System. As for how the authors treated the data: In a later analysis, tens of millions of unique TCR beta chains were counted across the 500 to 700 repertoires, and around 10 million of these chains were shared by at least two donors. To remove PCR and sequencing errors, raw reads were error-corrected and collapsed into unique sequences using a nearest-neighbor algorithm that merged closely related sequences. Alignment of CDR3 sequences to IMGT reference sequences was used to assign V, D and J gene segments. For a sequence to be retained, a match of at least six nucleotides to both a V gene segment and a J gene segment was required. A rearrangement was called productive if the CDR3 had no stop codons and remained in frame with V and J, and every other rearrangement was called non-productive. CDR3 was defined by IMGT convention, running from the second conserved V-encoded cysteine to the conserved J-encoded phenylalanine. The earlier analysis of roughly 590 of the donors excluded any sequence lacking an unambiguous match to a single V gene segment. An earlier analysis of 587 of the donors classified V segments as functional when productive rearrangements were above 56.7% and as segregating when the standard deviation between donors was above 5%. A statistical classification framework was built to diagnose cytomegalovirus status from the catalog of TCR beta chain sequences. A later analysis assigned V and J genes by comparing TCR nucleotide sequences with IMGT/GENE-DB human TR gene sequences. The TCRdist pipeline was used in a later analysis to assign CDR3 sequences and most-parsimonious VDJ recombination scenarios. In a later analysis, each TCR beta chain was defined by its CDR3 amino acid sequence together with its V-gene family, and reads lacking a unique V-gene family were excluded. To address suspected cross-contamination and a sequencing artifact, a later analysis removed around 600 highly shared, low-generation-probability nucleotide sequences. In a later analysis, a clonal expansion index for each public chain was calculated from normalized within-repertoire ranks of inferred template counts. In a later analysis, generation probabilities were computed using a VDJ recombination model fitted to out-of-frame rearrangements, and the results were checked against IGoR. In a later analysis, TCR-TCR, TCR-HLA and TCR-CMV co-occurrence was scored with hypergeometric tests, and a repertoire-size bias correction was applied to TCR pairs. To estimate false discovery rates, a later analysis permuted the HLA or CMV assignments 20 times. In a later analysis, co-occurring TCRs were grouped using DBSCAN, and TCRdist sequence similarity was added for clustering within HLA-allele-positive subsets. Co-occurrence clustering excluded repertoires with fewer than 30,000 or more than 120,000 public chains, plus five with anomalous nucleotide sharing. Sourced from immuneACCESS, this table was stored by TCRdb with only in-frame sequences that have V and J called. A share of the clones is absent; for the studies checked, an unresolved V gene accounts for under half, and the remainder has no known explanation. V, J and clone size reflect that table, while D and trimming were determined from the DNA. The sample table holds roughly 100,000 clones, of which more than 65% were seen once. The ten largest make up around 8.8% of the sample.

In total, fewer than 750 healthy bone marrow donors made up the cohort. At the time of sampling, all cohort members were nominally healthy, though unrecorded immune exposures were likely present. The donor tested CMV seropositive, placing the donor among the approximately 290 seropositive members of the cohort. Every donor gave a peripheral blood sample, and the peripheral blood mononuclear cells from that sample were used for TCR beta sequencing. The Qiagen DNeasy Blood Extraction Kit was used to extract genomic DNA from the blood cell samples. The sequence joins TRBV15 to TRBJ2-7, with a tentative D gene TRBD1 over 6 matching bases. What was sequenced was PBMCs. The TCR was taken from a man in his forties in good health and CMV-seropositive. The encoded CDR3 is CATSGGHLYEQYF. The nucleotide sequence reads TGTGCCACCAGCGGGGGACATTTATACGAGCAGTACTTC.